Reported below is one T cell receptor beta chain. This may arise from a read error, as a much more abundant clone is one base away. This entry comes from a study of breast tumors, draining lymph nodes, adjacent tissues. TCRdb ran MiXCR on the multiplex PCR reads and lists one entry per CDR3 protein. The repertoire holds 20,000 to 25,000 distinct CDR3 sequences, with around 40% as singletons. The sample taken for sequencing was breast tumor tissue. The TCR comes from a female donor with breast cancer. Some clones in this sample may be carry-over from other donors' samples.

CDR3 nucleotide sequence: TGTGCCAGCAGTTTCACCTCAGGGGCCGGGGAGCTGTTTTTT. This codes for CASSFTSGAGELFF. The genes are TRBV12-3 or TRBV12-4 and TRBJ2-2; TRBD1 is a possible D gene (6 bases). Trimming shortened V by 3 bases and J by 6 bases, and 11 bases separated the two germline ends. The length of the CDR3 is 14 residues.